This is a list of T cell receptor beta chains from one sample in a study of blood T cells in healthy people across ages. TCRdb called the 5' RACE reads again in MiXCR, with one record for every CDR3 protein. Among 590,000 or so distinct CDR3 sequences listed, approximately 30% were seen once. The sequenced material came from blood. Receptors were obtained from a woman older than 75 in good health. The CDR3 runs from the conserved cysteine through the conserved F or W. A D gene is named only where the DNA matches it firmly. Only part of the rows carry a size: once, few, many, or a class if the clone is expanded.

clone_size: -; v_call: TRBV25-1; j_call: TRBJ1-5; d_call: -; cdr3_aa: CASSAYGAYQPQHF; cdr3_nt: TGTGCCAGCAGCGCCTACGGAGCATATCAGCCCCAGCATTTT
clone_size: few; v_call: TRBV20-1; j_call: TRBJ2-1; d_call: TRBD2; cdr3_aa: CSAWPRAGHYNEQFF; cdr3_nt: TGCAGTGCTTGGCCCAGAGCGGGGCACTACAATGAGCAGTTCTTC
clone_size: few; v_call: TRBV6-5; j_call: TRBJ1-5; d_call: -; cdr3_aa: CASTPGAGNQPQHF; cdr3_nt: TGTGCCAGCACCCCCGGAGCGGGCAATCAGCCCCAGCATTTT
clone_size: -; v_call: TRBV12-3/TRBV12-4; j_call: TRBJ2-1; d_call: -; cdr3_aa: CASSPGPNEQFF; cdr3_nt: TGTGCCAGCTCCCCCGGGCCGAATGAGCAGTTCTTC
clone_size: many; v_call: TRBV28; j_call: TRBJ2-4; d_call: -; cdr3_aa: CASTTSLTKNIQYF; cdr3_nt: TGTGCCAGCACCACCTCACTAACCAAAAACATTCAGTACTTC
clone_size: -; v_call: TRBV2; j_call: TRBJ1-1; d_call: -; cdr3_aa: CASSDDRLTTEAFF; cdr3_nt: TGTGCCAGCAGTGACGACAGGCTTACCACTGAAGCTTTCTTT
clone_size: -; v_call: TRBV7-9; j_call: TRBJ1-3; d_call: -; cdr3_aa: CASSLAGRAGNTIYF; cdr3_nt: TGTGCCAGCAGCTTAGCGGGCAGGGCTGGAAACACCATATATTTT
clone_size: many; v_call: TRBV12-3/TRBV12-4; j_call: TRBJ1-2; d_call: -; cdr3_aa: CASSRPLNYGYTF; cdr3_nt: TGTGCCAGCAGTCGACCGCTTAACTATGGCTACACCTTC
clone_size: many; v_call: TRBV7-6; j_call: TRBJ2-7; d_call: TRBD2; cdr3_aa: CASSPGVAGGSSSYEQYF; cdr3_nt: TGTGCCAGCAGCCCCGGGGTAGCGGGGGGCTCAAGCTCCTACGAGCAGTACTTC
clone_size: -; v_call: TRBV12-3/TRBV12-4; j_call: TRBJ1-2; d_call: TRBD1; cdr3_aa: CASSLTGSYGDTF; cdr3_nt: TGTGCCAGCAGTCTGACAGGGTCCTATGGCGACACCTTC
clone_size: -; v_call: TRBV2; j_call: TRBJ1-1; d_call: -; cdr3_aa: CASSELPQVNTEAFF; cdr3_nt: TGTGCCAGCAGTGAACTCCCTCAGGTGAACACTGAAGCTTTCTTT
clone_size: many; v_call: TRBV30; j_call: TRBJ2-5; d_call: TRBD1; cdr3_aa: CAWSRQGWRETQYF; cdr3_nt: TGTGCCTGGAGTCGACAGGGTTGGAGGGAGACCCAGTACTTC
clone_size: -; v_call: TRBV18; j_call: TRBJ1-1; d_call: -; cdr3_aa: CASSPGNTGTEAFF; cdr3_nt: TGTGCCAGCTCACCAGGGAATACGGGCACTGAAGCTTTCTTT
clone_size: many; v_call: TRBV9; j_call: TRBJ2-1; d_call: -; cdr3_aa: CASSVGGLAAMSNEQFF; cdr3_nt: TGTGCCAGCAGCGTAGGGGGGCTAGCGGCCATGTCCAATGAGCAGTTCTTC
clone_size: -; v_call: TRBV27; j_call: TRBJ2-7; d_call: -; cdr3_aa: CASSLSGVFRYEQYF; cdr3_nt: TGTGCCAGCAGTTTATCAGGGGTGTTTCGCTACGAGCAGTACTTC
clone_size: once; v_call: TRBV6-6; j_call: TRBJ2-7; d_call: -; cdr3_aa: CASSYLTGDSYEQYF; cdr3_nt: TGTGCCAGCAGTTACTTGACAGGCGACTCCTACGAGCAGTACTTC
clone_size: many; v_call: TRBV5-6; j_call: TRBJ1-2; d_call: TRBD1; cdr3_aa: CASSAGQGVYGYTF; cdr3_nt: TGTGCCAGCAGCGCGGGACAGGGGGTCTATGGCTACACCTTC
clone_size: -; v_call: TRBV7-2; j_call: TRBJ1-2; d_call: -; cdr3_aa: CASSLAAQGPYGYTF; cdr3_nt: TGTGCCAGCAGCTTAGCAGCGCAGGGACCCTATGGCTACACCTTC
clone_size: -; v_call: TRBV12-5; j_call: TRBJ1-1; d_call: -; cdr3_aa: CASGRGQGLTEAFF; cdr3_nt: TGTGCTAGTGGTAGAGGGCAGGGACTCACTGAAGCTTTCTTT
clone_size: many; v_call: TRBV10-3; j_call: TRBJ2-7; d_call: -; cdr3_aa: CAISGGVEQYF; cdr3_nt: TGTGCCATCAGTGGGGGAGTAGAGCAGTACTTC
clone_size: -; v_call: TRBV19; j_call: TRBJ2-1; d_call: -; cdr3_aa: CASSTGDNWEQFF; cdr3_nt: TGTGCCAGTAGTACCGGGGACAACTGGGAGCAGTTCTTC
clone_size: -; v_call: TRBV7-2; j_call: TRBJ2-7; d_call: TRBD1; cdr3_aa: CASSLGPYRGEQYF; cdr3_nt: TGTGCCAGCAGCTTAGGGCCGTACAGGGGCGAGCAGTACTTC
clone_size: -; v_call: TRBV11-3; j_call: TRBJ1-1; d_call: TRBD1; cdr3_aa: CASSLGGTGGGNTEAFF; cdr3_nt: TGTGCCAGCAGCTTAGGCGGGACAGGGGGAGGAAACACTGAAGCTTTCTTT
clone_size: many; v_call: TRBV11-2; j_call: TRBJ1-2; d_call: -; cdr3_aa: CASSFTGLGGYTF; cdr3_nt: TGTGCCAGCAGCTTTACAGGCCTCGGTGGCTACACCTTC
clone_size: -; v_call: TRBV30; j_call: TRBJ1-4; d_call: TRBD1; cdr3_aa: CAWTQGGKHEKLFF; cdr3_nt: TGTGCCTGGACCCAGGGGGGCAAGCATGAAAAACTGTTTTTT
clone_size: -; v_call: TRBV12-3/TRBV12-4; j_call: TRBJ1-5; d_call: -; cdr3_aa: CASSVIHSNQPQHF; cdr3_nt: TGTGCCAGCAGTGTAATTCATAGCAATCAGCCCCAGCATTTT
clone_size: many; v_call: TRBV6-1; j_call: TRBJ1-2; d_call: -; cdr3_aa: CASSEGTWYGYTF; cdr3_nt: TGTGCCAGCAGTGAAGGGACGTGGTATGGCTACACCTTC
clone_size: -; v_call: TRBV29-1; j_call: TRBJ1-1; d_call: -; cdr3_aa: CSVAQTGNTEAFF; cdr3_nt: TGCAGCGTTGCCCAGACAGGGAACACTGAAGCTTTCTTT
clone_size: -; v_call: TRBV5-1; j_call: TRBJ2-5; d_call: TRBD1; cdr3_aa: CASSWGTGGPEETQYF; cdr3_nt: TGCGCCAGCAGCTGGGGGACAGGGGGCCCCGAAGAGACCCAGTACTTC
clone_size: -; v_call: TRBV30; j_call: TRBJ1-1; d_call: TRBD1; cdr3_aa: CAWRTGGDTEAFF; cdr3_nt: TGTGCCTGGCGGACAGGAGGGGACACTGAAGCTTTCTTT
clone_size: many; v_call: TRBV28; j_call: TRBJ1-5; d_call: -; cdr3_aa: CASSYPGQIQPQHF; cdr3_nt: TGTGCCAGCAGTTACCCTGGACAGATTCAGCCCCAGCATTTT
clone_size: once; v_call: TRBV7-2; j_call: TRBJ1-2; d_call: -; cdr3_aa: CASSSAGASGYTF; cdr3_nt: TGTGCCAGCAGCTCCGCCGGGGCTAGCGGCTACACCTTC
clone_size: many; v_call: TRBV20-1; j_call: TRBJ2-3; d_call: -; cdr3_aa: CSARQGTDTQYF; cdr3_nt: TGCAGTGCTAGACAGGGTACAGATACGCAGTATTTT
clone_size: -; v_call: TRBV6-2/TRBV6-3; j_call: TRBJ2-7; d_call: -; cdr3_aa: CASSYSGTSRISVQYF; cdr3_nt: TGTGCCAGCAGTTACTCAGGCACTAGCCGGATAAGTGTGCAGTACTTC
clone_size: -; v_call: TRBV27; j_call: TRBJ2-2; d_call: -; cdr3_aa: CASSLLTDTGELFF; cdr3_nt: TGTGCCAGCAGTTTATTGACCGACACCGGGGAGCTGTTTTTT
clone_size: many; v_call: TRBV20-1; j_call: TRBJ2-1; d_call: TRBD2; cdr3_aa: CSARDIAGGMDEQFF; cdr3_nt: TGCAGTGCTAGAGATATAGCGGGGGGTATGGATGAGCAGTTCTTC
clone_size: many; v_call: TRBV7-8; j_call: TRBJ2-7; d_call: TRBD2; cdr3_aa: CASSPVAGGAYEQYF; cdr3_nt: TGTGCCAGCAGCCCGGTTGCGGGGGGAGCCTACGAGCAGTACTTC
clone_size: -; v_call: TRBV7-2; j_call: TRBJ1-2; d_call: TRBD1; cdr3_aa: CASSGEGAGSYGYTF; cdr3_nt: TGTGCCAGCAGCGGGGAGGGGGCAGGATCCTATGGCTACACCTTC
clone_size: -; v_call: TRBV27; j_call: TRBJ2-2; d_call: -; cdr3_aa: CASSWAENTGELFF; cdr3_nt: TGTGCCAGCAGTTGGGCGGAAAACACCGGGGAGCTGTTTTTT
clone_size: once; v_call: TRBV20-1; j_call: TRBJ2-4; d_call: TRBD1; cdr3_aa: CSARDGDRGRDIQYF; cdr3_nt: TGCAGTGCTAGAGATGGGGACAGGGGGCGGGACATTCAGTACTTC
clone_size: few; v_call: TRBV6-1; j_call: TRBJ2-7; d_call: -; cdr3_aa: CASSEALRVGVYEQYF; cdr3_nt: TGTGCCAGCAGTGAAGCGCTTAGGGTGGGGGTCTACGAGCAGTACTTC
clone_size: many; v_call: TRBV19; j_call: TRBJ2-3; d_call: TRBD2; cdr3_aa: CASSMGLDNTDTQYF; cdr3_nt: TGTGCCAGTAGTATGGGACTAGACAACACAGATACGCAGTATTTT
clone_size: few; v_call: TRBV7-9; j_call: TRBJ2-5; d_call: -; cdr3_aa: CASSLAPGSLQETQYF; cdr3_nt: TGTGCCAGCAGCTTAGCGCCCGGTTCTCTCCAAGAGACCCAGTACTTC
clone_size: few; v_call: TRBV5-8; j_call: TRBJ2-1; d_call: -; cdr3_aa: CASSRLRGVEQFF; cdr3_nt: TGTGCCAGCAGTCGACTCAGGGGTGTGGAGCAGTTCTTC
clone_size: -; v_call: TRBV5-6; j_call: TRBJ2-5; d_call: -; cdr3_aa: CVSSLGRQETQYF; cdr3_nt: TGTGTCAGCAGCTTAGGGCGACAAGAGACCCAGTACTTC